The entry below gives a single T cell receptor (beta chain) sequence along with its context. The antigen is unknown. This entry comes from a study of T cells in Graves' hyperthyroidism and ophthalmopathy. Study-level findings and limits: Ophthalmopathy was distinguished from stable hyperthyroidism by 13 V-J signatures.

Amplification yielded TCR beta CDR3 regions, with RNA transcripts as the source. TCR CDR3 regions were first amplified by RT-PCR with HTBI primers. One entry per CDR3 protein results from TCRdb running MiXCR on the multiplex PCR reads. The profile covers roughly 510,000 distinct CDR3 sequences, with around 20% appearing a single time and about a quarter taken by the ten largest. Deletions cut 7 bases from V and 2 bases from J, with 12 bases between. The CDR3 consists of 12 residues. The germline V gene has CDR1 DFQATT and CDR2 SNEGSKA (reference sequence). The chain uses TRBV20-1 and TRBJ2-7; tentative D call: TRBD1 (6 bases). Sequenced input: blood. The receptor was isolated from a man aged 18 to 30 with Graves' hyperthyroidism. The CDR3 region is CSGTGTPYEQYF. Written as DNA, the CDR3 is TGCAGTGGGACCGGGACACCCTACGAGCAGTACTTC.